The clone carrying this T cell receptor (beta chain) has a single count. Its antigen is unidentified. The data stem from a study of T cell repertoires in cytomegalovirus infection. Study-wide background: In the study, CMV epitopes included recently identified HLA-C-restricted and well-studied HLA-B-restricted ones. CMV infection and matching HLA type were both indicated by public TCR beta signatures.

In TCRdb, the reads were re-called with MiXCR into one record per CDR3 protein. The sample includes around 710,000 distinct CDR3 sequences, 25% to 30% of them seen just once. The germline V gene encodes CDR1 MNHEY and CDR2 SMNVEV (reference sequence). V gave up 4 bases and J gave up 5 bases; unmatched junction bases: 5. CDR3 length equals 15 residues. This sequence was found in a human donor in good health (CMV status not recorded). Some clones in this sample may be carry-over from other donors' samples. Material: cultured CD8+ T cells from PBMCs, obtained from culture after CMV antigen stimulation. This rearrangement joins TRBV27 to TRBJ2-2; TRBD1 aligns across 9 bases. CDR3 sequence (DNA): TGTGCCAGCAGTTCCGGGACAGGGCTAACCGGGGAGCTGTTTTTT. This sequence encodes CASSSGTGLTGELFF.